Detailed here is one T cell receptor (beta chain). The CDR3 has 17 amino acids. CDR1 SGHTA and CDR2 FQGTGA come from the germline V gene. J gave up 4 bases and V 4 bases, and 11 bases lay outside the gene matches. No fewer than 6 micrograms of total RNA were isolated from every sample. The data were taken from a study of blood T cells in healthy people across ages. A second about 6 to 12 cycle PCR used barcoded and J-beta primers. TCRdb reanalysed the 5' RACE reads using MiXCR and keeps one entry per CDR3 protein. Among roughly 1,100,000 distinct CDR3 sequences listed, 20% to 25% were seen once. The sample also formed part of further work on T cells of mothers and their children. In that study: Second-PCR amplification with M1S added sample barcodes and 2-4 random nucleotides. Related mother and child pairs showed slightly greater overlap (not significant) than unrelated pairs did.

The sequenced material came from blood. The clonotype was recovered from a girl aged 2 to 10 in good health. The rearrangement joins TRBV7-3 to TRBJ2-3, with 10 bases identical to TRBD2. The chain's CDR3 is CASSSGGTSARPDTQYF. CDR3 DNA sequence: TGTGCCAGCAGCTCCGGGGGGACTAGCGCTAGGCCAGATACGCAGTATTTT.